This T cell receptor (beta chain) originates from a study of cytomegalovirus exposure and HLA in healthy donors. Here immunoSEQ multiplex PCR was the method, and the copy in TCRdb shows in-frame clones only, minus some. The sample records roughly 80,000 clones, over 85% being singletons. This clone was picked up one time. This receptor was taken from a woman aged 18-29 years in good health and CMV-seronegative. Sequencing was done on a sample of PBMCs.

CDR3 residues: CASSAGTGGSYGYTF. The CDR3 coding sequence is TGTGCCAGCAGCGCAGGGACAGGGGGCAGCTATGGCTACACCTTC. The chain is built from TRBV7-2 and TRBJ1-2, with 12 positions matching TRBD1. CDR3 size: 15 residues. Germline assignment: CDR1 SGHTA and CDR2 FQGNSA. The ends lost 5 bases at V and 4 bases at J; junction bases unmatched: 5.